This T cell receptor beta chain was identified during a study of OX40 agonist ivuxolimab in advanced cancers. In the study overall: Ivuxolimab is a fully human IgG2 antibody that activates OX40 (CD134).

Overall study results and limits: Low normalized T-cell clonal expansion also characterized some of the nonresponders. More expanded clones were found, on average, in CD8+ than in CD4+ T cells. Near-lowest levels of clonal expansion characterized partial responders at 0.1-3.0 mg/kg.

The CDR3 runs to 12 residues. CDR1 and CDR2 (germline): SGHTA, FQGNSA. V was trimmed by 6 bases and J by 4 bases, leaving 9 bases between them. Using immunoSEQ multiplex PCR, the repertoire was profiled, and TCRdb retains in-frame clones only, with some absent. Here the sample spans roughly 100,000 clones, approximately 80% being singletons. For this clone: The antigen remains unidentified.

This chain connects TRBV7-2 to TRBJ1-2, with a tentative D call TRBD1 (5 bases). The clonotype was recovered from an adult with an advanced solid tumor such as melanoma, head and neck, liver or kidney cancer. This specimen was CD4+ or CD8+ T cells sorted from blood, taken in a trial of the OX40 agonist ivuxolimab. The CDR3: CASSKDIYGYTF. The CDR3 coding sequence is TGTGCCAGCAGTAAGGACATCTATGGCTACACCTTC.